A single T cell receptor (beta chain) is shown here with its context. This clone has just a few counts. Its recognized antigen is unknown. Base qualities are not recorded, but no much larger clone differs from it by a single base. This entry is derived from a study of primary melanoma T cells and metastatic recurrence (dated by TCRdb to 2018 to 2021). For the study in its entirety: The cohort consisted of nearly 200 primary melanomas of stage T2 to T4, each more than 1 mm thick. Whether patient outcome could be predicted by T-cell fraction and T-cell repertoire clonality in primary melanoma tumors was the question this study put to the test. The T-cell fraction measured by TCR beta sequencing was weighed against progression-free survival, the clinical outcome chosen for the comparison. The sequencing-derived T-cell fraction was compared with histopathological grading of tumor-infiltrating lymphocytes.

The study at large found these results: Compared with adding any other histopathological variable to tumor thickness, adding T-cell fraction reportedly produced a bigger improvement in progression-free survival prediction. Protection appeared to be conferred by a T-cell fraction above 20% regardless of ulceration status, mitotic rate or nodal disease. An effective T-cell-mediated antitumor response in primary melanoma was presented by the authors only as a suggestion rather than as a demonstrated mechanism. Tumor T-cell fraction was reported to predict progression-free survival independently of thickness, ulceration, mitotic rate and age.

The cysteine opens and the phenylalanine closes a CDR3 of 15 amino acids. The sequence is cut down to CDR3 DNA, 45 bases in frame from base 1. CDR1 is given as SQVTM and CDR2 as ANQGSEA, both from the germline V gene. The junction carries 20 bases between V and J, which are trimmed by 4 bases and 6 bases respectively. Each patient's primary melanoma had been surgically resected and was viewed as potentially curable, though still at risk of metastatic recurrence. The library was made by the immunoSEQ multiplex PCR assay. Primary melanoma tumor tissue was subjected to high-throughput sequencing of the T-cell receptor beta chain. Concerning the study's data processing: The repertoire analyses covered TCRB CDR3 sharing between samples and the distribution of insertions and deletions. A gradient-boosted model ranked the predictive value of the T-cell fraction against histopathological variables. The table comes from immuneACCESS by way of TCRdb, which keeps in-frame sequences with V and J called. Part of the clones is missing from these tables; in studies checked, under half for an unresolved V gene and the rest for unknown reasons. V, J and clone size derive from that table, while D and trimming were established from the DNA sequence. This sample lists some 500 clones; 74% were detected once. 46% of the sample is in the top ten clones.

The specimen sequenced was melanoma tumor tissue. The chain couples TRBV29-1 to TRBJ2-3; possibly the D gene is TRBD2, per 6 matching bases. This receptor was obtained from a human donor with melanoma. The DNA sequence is TGCAGCGTTGGGGGGACTGCCCTTAAGGGGGATACGCAGTATTTT. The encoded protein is CSVGGTALKGDTQYF.